These 28 T cell receptor beta chains came from one sample sequenced in a study of blood T cell repertoires in COVID-19. Repertoires were generated with immunoSEQ multiplex PCR, while TCRdb's copy carries only in-frame clones and drops some. Counted here are about 83,000 clones, 86% occurring once; the ten biggest clones make up roughly 20%. Sequencing used peripheral blood. These receptors originate from a woman older than 75 in a cohort sampled during active or convalescent COVID-19.

The J gene is TRBJ1-3, the V gene TRBV5-1, with TRBD1 identical over 8 bases. Germline assignment: CDR1 SGHRS and CDR2 YFSETQ. V was clipped by 4 bases and J by 0 bases; unmatched bases: 6. The CDR3 sequence is 16 residues long. CDR3 sequence: CASSAAGGSSGNTIYF. The CDR3 region has the DNA TGCGCCAGCAGCGCCGCAGGGGGCTCCTCTGGAAACACCATATATTTT. The complete variable domain, with remaining parts taken from reference TRBV5-1 and TRBJ1-3, reads KAGVTQTPRYLIKTRGQQVTLSCSPISGHRSVSWYQQTPGQGLQFLFEYFSETQRNKGNFPGRFSGRQFSNSRSEMNVSTLELGDSALYLCASSAAGGSSGNTIYFGEGSWLTVV.

V and J are TRBV28 and TRBJ2-3; D gene uncertain. V shed 7 bases and J shed 2 bases, with 7 bases lying between them. The CDR3 is made up of 12 amino acids. Germline V gene data show CDR1 as MDHEN and CDR2 as SYDVKM. The CDR3 region is CASMADTDTQYF. The CDR3 nucleotides are TGTGCCAGCATGGCAGACACAGATACGCAGTATTTT.

This rearrangement joins TRBV27 to TRBJ1-6; tentatively, D is TRBD1 (6 bases). Germline assignment: CDR1 MNHEY and CDR2 SMNVEV (reference sequence). V lost 2 bases and J lost 6, with 11 bases in between. The CDR3 length is 15 residues. The CDR3 DNA reads TGTGCCAGCAGTTTAGGGACAACAAGTAATTCACCCCTCCACTTT. Protein: CASSLGTTSNSPLHF.

The V gene is TRBV28, the J gene TRBJ1-1; D gene ambiguous. V was pared by 2 bases and J by 1 base, with 5 bases between. Germline CDR1 reads MDHEN; CDR2 reads SYDVKM. The CDR3 sequence is 13 residues long. CDR3 sequence reads: CASSLESNTEAFF. DNA of the CDR3: TGTGCCAGCAGTTTAGAGTCGAACACTGAAGCTTTCTTT.

V gene TRBV24-1 combines with J gene TRBJ2-3, with TRBD2 matching over 11 bases. V was clipped by 3 bases and J by 4 bases; unmatched bases: 5. Germline V CDR1 and CDR2: KGHDR, SFDVKD. This CDR3 spans 16 amino acids. CDR3 protein: CATSDPTSGSSDTQYF. The CDR3 coding sequence is TGTGCCACCAGTGATCCCACTAGCGGGAGTTCAGATACGCAGTATTTT.

This clone came up a few times. The genes are TRBV2 and TRBJ2-1; 8 positions match TRBD2. Germline trimming cut 5 bases from V and 5 bases from J; bases unmatched to any gene: 2. This CDR3 is 13 amino acids long. The germline gives CDR1 SNHLY, CDR2 FYNNEI. The CDR3 DNA follows: TGTGCCAGCAGTCGACTAGCGCACAATGAGCAGTTCTTC. Its protein is CASSRLAHNEQFF.

The chain links TRBV25-1 to TRBJ2-5, with a weak D call TRBD1 (6 bases). Germline loops: CDR1 MGHDK, CDR2 SYGVNS. Trimming stripped 8 bases from V and 5 bases from J, with 15 bases between. This CDR3 has 13 amino acids. The CDR3 DNA is TGTGCCAGCGCGGTAGGGGGTGGGGAGACCCAGTACTTC. This sequence encodes CASAVGGGETQYF.

The chain couples TRBV2 to TRBJ2-5, with TRBD2 matching over 11 bases. Germline CDR1 reads SNHLY; CDR2 reads FYNNEI. The CDR3 sequence is 14 residues long. Unmatched junction bases numbered 0, after V lost 5 bases and J lost 1 base. CDR3 amino acids: CASSTSGSQETQYF. Written as DNA, the CDR3 is TGTGCCAGCAGTACTAGCGGGAGCCAAGAGACCCAGTACTTC.

J is TRBJ2-7 and V is TRBV6-6; 14 bases agree with TRBD2. Germline V gene lookup returns CDR1 MNHNY and CDR2 SVGAGI (reference sequence). V lost 5 bases and J lost 6; bases outside the gene matches: 3. This CDR3 has 14 amino acids. CDR3 bases: TGTGCCAGCAGTCAAGGACTAGCGGGAGGCGAGCAGTACTTC. Protein product: CASSQGLAGGEQYF.

This sequence joins TRBV13 and TRBJ2-1; 12 bases map to TRBD2. The junction had 13 bases not matched to a gene; V was cut back by 1 base and J by 9 bases. The CDR3 is 18 residues long. Germline CDR1 reads PRHDT; CDR2 reads FYEKMQ (reference sequence). CDR3 sequence: CASSLDLRLAGDLGEQFF. The CDR3 nucleotides read TGTGCCAGCAGCTTAGATTTGAGACTAGCGGGAGATTTGGGTGAGCAGTTCTTC. The complete variable domain, with remaining parts taken from reference TRBV13 and TRBJ2-1, reads AAGVIQSPRHLIKEKRETATLKCYPIPRHDTVYWYQQGPGQDPQFLISFYEKMQSDKGSIPDRFSAQQFSDYHSELNMSSLELGDSALYFCASSLDLRLAGDLGEQFFGPGTRLTVL.

This clone was seen more than once but under ten times. The chain carries TRBV3-1 (or the pseudogene TRBV3-2) and TRBJ2-5; D may be TRBD2 (6 bases). There are 13 residues in the CDR3. V was cut by 4 bases and J by 4 bases, with 10 bases left in between. The germline V gene encodes CDR1 LGHDT and CDR2 YNNKEL (reference sequence). The CDR3 loop is CASSLEGRETQYF. The CDR3 DNA reads TGTGCCAGCAGCCTGGAGGGGCGAGAGACCCAGTACTTC.

This chain links TRBV24-1 with TRBJ2-1, with TRBD1 matching 7 bases. With V trimmed by 5 bases and J by 0 bases, 9 bases remained unmatched. The V gene's germline CDR1 is KGHDR and CDR2 SFDVKD. CDR3 length: 17 residues. CDR3 sequence reads: CATSATTGIGSYNEQFF. In DNA, the CDR3 is TGTGCCACCAGTGCCACGACAGGGATCGGCTCCTACAATGAGCAGTTCTTC.

The chain carries TRBV4-1 and TRBJ1-2, with D unclear. This CDR3 is 14 amino acids long. V shed 6 bases and J shed 1 base, with 12 bases lying between them. Germline V gives CDR1 MGHRA, CDR2 YSYEKL. In DNA form, the CDR3 reads TGCGCCAGCAGTCCCGGTTCGCATAACTATGGCTACACCTTC. Translating gives CASSPGSHNYGYTF.

The chain links TRBV6-5 to TRBJ2-5; tentative D call: TRBD1 (6 bases). Per the germline V gene, CDR1 is MNHEY and CDR2 is SVGAGI. This CDR3 is built from 15 residues. V was clipped by 4 bases and J by 7 bases, with 19 bases between them. This CDR3 reads CASSSPGTPVGTQYF. DNA of the CDR3: TGTGCCAGCAGTTCCCCCGGGACACCGGTTGGGACCCAGTACTTC.

The V and J genes are TRBV18 and TRBJ2-1; no clear D. Germline V CDR1 and CDR2: KGHSH, LQKENI. Trimming stripped 0 bases from V and 8 bases from J, with 11 bases between. The CDR3 runs to 14 residues. In DNA form, the CDR3 reads TGTGCCAGCTCACCACCGTCCCGGTCCGATGAGCAGTTCTTC. This codes for CASSPPSRSDEQFF.

This clone was detected only a few times. The CDR3 DNA follows: TGTGCCAGTAGTATCCCGGGACAGGGGACCTACGAGCAGTACTTC. As protein: CASSIPGQGTYEQYF. The chain employs TRBV19 and TRBJ2-7, with TRBD1 identical over 10 bases. The germline gives CDR1 LNHDA, CDR2 SQIVND (reference sequence). The CDR3 has 15 residues. The V and J ends lost 3 bases and 2 bases, in that order; junction bases with no gene match: 4.

This clone was recorded only once. This chain joins TRBV3-1 (or the pseudogene TRBV3-2) and TRBJ2-3, with no clear D. V lost 3 bases to trimming and J lost 4 bases, with 11 bases between them. Germline CDR1 is LGHDT and CDR2 is YNNKEL (reference sequence). The CDR3 sequence is 14 residues long. The CDR3 sequence: CASSHRPGPDTQYF. Written as DNA, the CDR3 is TGTGCCAGCAGCCACCGCCCCGGTCCAGATACGCAGTATTTT.

The rearrangement links TRBV11-2 to TRBJ1-1; no clear D gene. Trimming left V 3 bases short and J 2 bases short, with 7 bases between. Per the germline V gene, CDR1 is SGHAT and CDR2 is FQNNGV. This CDR3 region has 13 residues. The CDR3 region has the DNA TGTGCCAGCAGCTTTCCTGTTAACACTGAAGCTTTCTTT. It translates to CASSFPVNTEAFF.

The chain links TRBV6-5 to TRBJ2-7; 7 nucleotides agree with TRBD1. Germline values: CDR1 MNHEY, CDR2 SVGAGI. The CDR3 covers 15 residues. V lost 7 bases to trimming and J lost 9 bases; unmatched junction nucleotides: 18. The CDR3 protein is CASKEPGTDLVAQYF. CDR3 bases: TGTGCCAGCAAAGAACCCGGGACAGACCTAGTGGCGCAGTACTTC.

The chain is built from TRBV7-3 and TRBJ2-1; weak D call: TRBD2 (5 bases). Deletions cut 5 bases from V and 9 bases from J, with 11 bases between. Germline loops: CDR1 SGHTA, CDR2 FQGTGA. The CDR3 runs to 12 residues. The CDR3: CASSLRAAEQFF. For the CDR3, the DNA is TGTGCCAGCAGCCTTCGAGCGGCTGAGCAGTTCTTC.

The rearrangement uses TRBV9 and TRBJ1-3; D is possibly TRBD1 (5 bases). The germline V gene has CDR1 SGDLS and CDR2 YYNGEE. V was trimmed by 4 bases and J by 4 bases, leaving 21 bases between them. The CDR3 is made up of 17 amino acids. The CDR3 spells CASSPTDIPGNGNTIYF. The CDR3 DNA is TGTGCCAGCAGCCCAACGGACATCCCAGGGAACGGAAACACCATATATTTT.

The chain uses TRBV27 and TRBJ2-3; 11 nucleotides align to TRBD2. Germline CDR1 reads MNHEY; CDR2 reads SMNVEV (reference sequence). This CDR3 is built from 16 residues. V lost 0 bases to trimming and J lost 3 bases; unmatched junction nucleotides: 2. In nucleotides, the CDR3 is TGTGCCAGCAGTTTATCGATAGCGGGAGGGACAGATACGCAGTATTTT. This codes for CASSLSIAGGTDTQYF.

The chain recombines TRBV5-1 with TRBJ1-2, with 10 bases identical to TRBD1. Looked up from germline, CDR1 is SGHRS and CDR2 is YFSETQ. The V and J ends lost 4 bases and 8 bases, in that order; junction bases with no gene match: 5. There are 13 residues in the CDR3. The CDR3: CASSPGQGPGYTF. CDR3 nucleotide sequence: TGCGCCAGCAGCCCGGGACAGGGGCCCGGCTACACCTTC.

The chain links TRBV6-2 or TRBV6-3 to TRBJ2-2; 8 bases match TRBD2. Germline assignment: CDR1 MNHEY and CDR2 SVGEGT. The CDR3 extends over 17 amino acids. V trimming: 6 bases; J trimming: 3 bases; junction bases outside the gene matches: 12. CDR3 nucleotides: TGTGCCAGCAGCTCGTATCCCCGCGGGAGGCACACCGGGGAGCTGTTTTTT. Protein sequence: CASSSYPRGRHTGELFF.

In DNA form, the CDR3 reads TGTGCCAGCAGCCTTAAGCGGGAGTTGGATACGCAGTATTTT. Protein product: CASSLKRELDTQYF. The chain is built from TRBV5-4 and TRBJ2-3, with 8 nucleotides matching TRBD2. Germline V lookup: CDR1 SGHNT, CDR2 YYREEE (reference sequence). There are 14 residues in the CDR3. V lost 4 bases and J lost 6; bases outside the gene matches: 7.

This chain uses TRBV30 with TRBJ2-2, with D unclear. The germline CDR1 and CDR2 sequences are GTSNPN and SVGIG (reference sequence). The CDR3 consists of 13 residues. Deletions cut 8 bases from V and 0 bases from J, with 10 bases between. The CDR3 bases are TGTGCCCTTAGTCAGGCGAACACCGGGGAGCTGTTTTTT. As protein: CALSQANTGELFF.

The chain has TRBV27 and TRBJ1-1; D gene ambiguous. CDR3 length: 13 residues. Germline assignment: CDR1 MNHEY and CDR2 SMNVEV (reference sequence). Deletions cut 2 bases from V and 1 base from J, with 5 bases between. Here the CDR3 DNA reads TGTGCCAGCAGTTTACGTCGGAACACTGAAGCTTTCTTT. Protein sequence: CASSLRRNTEAFF.

The genes are TRBV2 and TRBJ1-2, with 9 positions matching TRBD1. Per the germline V gene, CDR1 is SNHLY and CDR2 is FYNNEI. Germline trimming cut 0 bases from V and 5 bases from J; bases unmatched to any gene: 1. The CDR3 covers 14 residues. CDR3 sequence reads: CASSEATGGYGYTF. The CDR3, as DNA: TGTGCCAGCAGTGAAGCGACAGGGGGATATGGCTACACCTTC.